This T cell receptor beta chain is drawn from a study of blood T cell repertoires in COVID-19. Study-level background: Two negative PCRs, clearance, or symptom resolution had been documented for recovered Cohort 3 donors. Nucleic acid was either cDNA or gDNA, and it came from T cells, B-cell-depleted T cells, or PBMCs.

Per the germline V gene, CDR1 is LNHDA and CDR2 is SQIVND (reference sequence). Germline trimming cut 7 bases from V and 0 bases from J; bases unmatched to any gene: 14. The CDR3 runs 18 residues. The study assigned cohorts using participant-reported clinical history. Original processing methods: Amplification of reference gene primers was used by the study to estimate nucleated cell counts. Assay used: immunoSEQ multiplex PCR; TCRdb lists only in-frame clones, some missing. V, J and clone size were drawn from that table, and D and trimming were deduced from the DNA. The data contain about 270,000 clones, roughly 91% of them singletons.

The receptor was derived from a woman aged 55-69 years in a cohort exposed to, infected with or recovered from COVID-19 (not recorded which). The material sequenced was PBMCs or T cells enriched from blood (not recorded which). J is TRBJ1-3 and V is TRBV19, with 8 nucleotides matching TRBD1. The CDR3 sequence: CASTVTGTGLYSGNTIYF. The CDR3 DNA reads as TGTGCCAGTACCGTTACCGGGACAGGTCTATACTCTGGAAACACCATATATTTT. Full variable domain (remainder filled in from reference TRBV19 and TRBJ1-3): DGGITQSPKYLFRKEGQNVTLSCEQNLNHDAMYWYRQDPGQGLRLIYYSQIVNDFQKGDIAEGYSVSREKKESFPLTVTSAQKNPTAFYLCASTVTGTGLYSGNTIYFGEGSWLTVV.